This T cell receptor (beta chain) was sequenced in a study of Graves' ophthalmopathy and Graves' hyperthyroidism. This clonotype has a count of ten or more. Amplification of TCR beta CDR3 regions used RNA transcripts. The authors performed first-round RT-PCR with HTBI primers and then a second-round multiplex PCR. Each CDR3 protein gets one entry after TCRdb re-called the multiplex PCR reads with MiXCR. The table records some 350,000 distinct CDR3 sequences, 15% to 20% of them present only once. Sequenced sample: peripheral blood. The sequence derives from an adult woman with stable Graves' hyperthyroidism.

In DNA form, the CDR3 reads TGCGCCAGCAGCCCCGGGGTCGCGGTGGGAGTCACCGGGGAGCTGTTTTTT. This sequence encodes CASSPGVAVGVTGELFF. The rearrangement uses TRBV4-3 and TRBJ2-2, with a possible D match to TRBD2 (5 bases). V was pared by 4 bases and J by 4 bases, with 19 bases between. The germline V gene encodes CDR1 LGHNA and CDR2 YSLEER. The CDR3 is 17 residues long.